These 9 T cell receptor beta chains originate from one sample sequenced in a study of regulatory T cells in long-lasting Graves disease. Building the TCR beta libraries relied on iRepertoire HTBI primers, and CDR3 regions underwent Arm-PCR. TCRdb recomputed calls from the multiplex PCR reads with MiXCR, one row per CDR3 protein. There are about 500,000 distinct CDR3 sequences in the sample; around 12% occur only once, and roughly 8.2% lies in the top ten. Time point in this sample: newly diagnosed GD, antithyroid drugs for less than 3 months. Extracted RNA from PBMCs served as the source of the TCR library. These data were likewise used in another study, on T cells in Graves' hyperthyroidism and ophthalmopathy.

Specimen: peripheral blood mononuclear cells (PBMCs), collected at new diagnosis, from a patient treated with antithyroid drugs. The receptor source for this set is a woman aged 30 to 39 with Graves disease.

Ten or more counts support this clonotype. The chain couples TRBV19 to TRBJ1-3, with a possible D match to TRBD1 (5 bases). Trimming pared 5 bases from V and 0 bases from J, leaving 17 bases between. This CDR3 spans 17 amino acids. CDR1 and CDR2 from the germline V gene are LNHDA and SQIVND (reference sequence). CDR3 bases: TGTGCCAGTAGTTCAGCCTGGGGCGGCGCCTCTGGAAACACCATATATTTT. It is translated as CASSSAWGGASGNTIYF.

This clonotype occurred many times. The rearrangement links TRBV7-9 to TRBJ1-4; weak D call: TRBD1 (5 bases). The CDR3 is 16 amino acids. Between the trimmed V and J ends, which lost 5 bases and 5 bases, there was a span of 18 bases. In germline, CDR1 is SEHNR, CDR2 FQNEAQ (reference sequence). CDR3 sequence (DNA): TGTGCCAGCAGCCGACGGAGGGGACCTCCGAATGAAAAACTGTTTTTT. It encodes CASSRRRGPPNEKLFF. Based on the CDR3 plus reference TRBV7-9 and TRBJ1-4, the full variable domain is DTGVSQNPRHKITKRGQNVTFRCDPISEHNRLYWYRQTLGQGPEFLTYFQNEAQLEKSRLLSDRFSAERPKGSFSTLEIQRTEQGDSAMYLCASSRRRGPPNEKLFFGSGTQLSVL.

This clonotype was counted a few times. This chain joins TRBV4-3 and TRBJ2-1; D could derive from TRBD1 or TRBD2 (6 bases each). Germline assignment: CDR1 LGHNA and CDR2 YSLEER. There are 15 residues in the CDR3. V was pared by 0 bases and J by 9 bases, with 15 bases between. CDR3 in amino acids: CASSQEDRRGTEQFF. The CDR3 nucleotides are TGCGCCAGCAGCCAAGAAGATAGGAGGGGGACTGAGCAGTTCTTC.

This clonotype was recorded many times. The rearrangement links TRBV4-2 to TRBJ2-2, with 10 bases lining up with TRBD2. Germline trimming cut 4 bases from V and 7 bases from J; bases unmatched to any gene: 9. Germline CDR1 reads LGHNA; CDR2 reads YNFKEQ. This CDR3 has 16 amino acids. CDR3 DNA sequence: TGTGCCAGCAGCCCTAGGGAGCGGGAGGGAGGCGGGGAGCTGTTTTTT. This translates into CASSPREREGGGELFF.

The sample holds many counts of this clonotype. The V gene is TRBV28, the J gene TRBJ2-7; D remains unclear. This CDR3 spans 11 amino acids. Germline V gene sequence: CDR1 MDHEN, CDR2 SYDVKM. Trimming took off 8 bases at V and 4 bases at J, with 9 bases between the two ends. Here the CDR3 DNA reads TGTGCCAGCCAGGAGTCTTACGAGCAGTACTTC. It encodes CASQESYEQYF.

Ten or more counts support this clonotype. This chain connects TRBV6-1 to TRBJ2-7; a possible D gene is TRBD2 (5 bases). This CDR3 has 14 residues. Trimming removed 5 bases at V and 3 bases at J, with 14 bases between. From germline, CDR1 is MNHNS and CDR2 SASEGT. CDR3 protein: CASSLGIKLYEQYF. For the CDR3, the DNA is TGTGCCAGCAGTCTCGGGATTAAACTCTACGAGCAGTACTTC.

The table lists this clonotype with many counts. This chain connects TRBV19 to TRBJ1-1; D unresolved. CDR1 is LNHDA and CDR2 is SQIVND in the germline V gene (reference sequence). Trimming took off 5 bases at V and 4 bases at J, with 17 bases between the two ends. The CDR3 sequence is 15 residues long. The CDR3 spells CASSSQHGSGTEAFF. The CDR3, as DNA: TGTGCCAGTAGTTCCCAACACGGCTCGGGCACTGAAGCTTTCTTT.

This clonotype was observed many times. DNA for the CDR3: TGTGCCAGCAGCTTACAGGGTATGGGGACCGGGGAGCTGTTTTTT. It codes for CASSLQGMGTGELFF. The chain recombines TRBV11-2 with TRBJ2-2, with D possibly matching TRBD1 (5 bases). From germline, CDR1 is SGHAT and CDR2 FQNNGV. Trimming took 2 bases from V and 5 from J, leaving 12 bases between them. CDR3 size: 15 residues.

This clonotype has a count of ten or more. The chain joins TRBV15 to TRBJ1-2; no clear D. V lost 8 bases to trimming and J lost 4 bases, with 14 bases between them. The CDR3 is made up of 13 amino acids. Germline-derived CDR1 and CDR2 are LNHNV and YYDKDF (reference sequence). The CDR3 bases are TGTGCCACCGAAGAATCGTGGGGCTATGGCTACACCTTC. The encoded protein is CATEESWGYGYTF. The entire variable domain, with the rest obtained from reference TRBV15 and TRBJ1-2, is as follows: DAMVIQNPRYQVTQFGKPVTLSCSQTLNHNVMYWYQQKSSQAPKLLFHYYDKDFNNEADTPDNFQSRRPNTSFCFLDIRSPGLGDTAMYLCATEESWGYGYTFGSGTRLTVV.